The T cell receptor beta chain described here comes from a study of T-cell reconstitution after alpha-beta-depleted transplantation in children (dated by TCRdb to about 2016). Regarding the research as a whole: T-cell immune reconstitution after TCRalphabeta/CD19-depleted allogeneic hematopoietic cell transplantation in children was quantitatively tracked in the study by means of TCR repertoire profiling.

Concerning this clonotype: Its antigen target is currently unknown. No much larger clone is present one base from it, and per-base qualities are unavailable.

Receptors were amplified or captured by PCR. The sequencer was an Illumina HiSeq 2500. TCR libraries were prepared with molecular barcoding, using unique molecular identifiers to normalize TCRbeta repertoire quantification. The public reads were reprocessed in TCRdb via fastp at Q25 and MiXCR, keeping in-frame beta chains. Each record represents a unique CDR3 protein, reported with the most common genes and DNA among its rows. This sample holds just over 350,000 distinct CDR3 sequences; 13% were observed only once. The ten largest clones represent over 3.5% of the sample. This clonotype was sampled from a human donor who donated a stem cell graft to a child with Fanconi anemia. Sequenced material: PBMCs, taken from the stem cell graft.

The CDR3 protein sequence reads: CSVEDQRLAGAPTDTQYF. The DNA sequence is TGCAGCGTTGAAGATCAGAGACTAGCGGGGGCCCCCACAGATACGCAGTATTTT. The chain was built from TRBV29-1 and TRBJ2-3; TRBD2 lines up with 12 middle nucleotides. Ends trimmed: V by 0 bases, J by 2 bases; bases unmatched to a gene: 9. From a lookup of the germline V gene, CDR1 and CDR2 are SQVTM and ANQGSEA. There are 18 amino acids in the CDR3, from cysteine to phenylalanine inclusive. This entry keeps only the CDR3 DNA: 54 bases, framed from base 1.